This T cell receptor beta chain was documented in a study of blood T cell repertoires in COVID-19. As for the study in general: COVID-19 samples, acute and convalescent, were from the United States, Italy and Spain. In each case, the material was cDNA or gDNA derived from T cells, B-cell-depleted T cells, or PBMCs.

Residents of 24 US areas, aged roughly 18 to 89 years, made up the participants. Participants had their cohort set by participant-reported clinical history. Here immunoSEQ multiplex PCR was the method, and the copy in TCRdb shows in-frame clones only, minus some. Found here are 190,000 or so clones, more than 65% of them singletons; the top ten hold approximately 7.6%. This CDR3 has 18 residues. Germline CDR1 and CDR2: LGHDT and YNNKEL (reference sequence). V was cut by 0 bases and J by 3 bases, with 18 bases left in between. Sample: PBMCs or T cells enriched from blood (not recorded which). This chain uses TRBV3-1 (or the pseudogene TRBV3-2) with TRBJ1-3; no clear D gene. The receptor's source is a man aged 40-49 years who had recovered from COVID-19. As DNA, the CDR3 is TGTGCCAGCAGCCAAGATTCGAGGGTACGATCCTATGGAAACACCATATATTTT. Translated, it gives CASSQDSRVRSYGNTIYF.